This T cell receptor beta chain was recorded in a study of cytomegalovirus exposure and HLA in healthy donors. Although they were nominally healthy when sampled, donors likely had unrecorded immune exposures. Overall study findings and caveats: Later analysis suggested most CMV-associated TCR beta chains were HLA-restricted.

PCR was performed using 60 Vbeta and 13 Jbeta primers. Assay used: immunoSEQ multiplex PCR; TCRdb lists only in-frame clones, some missing. The table records about 100,000 clones, around 75% of them present only once. V was trimmed by 1 base and J by 4 bases, leaving 4 bases between them. Germline-derived CDR1 and CDR2 are SEHNR and FQNEAQ (reference sequence). CDR3 length: 12 residues. Notes on this clone: What it recognizes is unknown.

The rearrangement joins TRBV7-9 to TRBJ2-5; D ambiguous. The sequencing input was PBMCs. The receptor comes from a male donor in good health and CMV-seropositive. CDR3 coding DNA: TGTGCCAGCAGCTTAGTCTTAGAGACCCAGTACTTC. Amino acids: CASSLVLETQYF.